This T cell receptor beta chain was sequenced in a study of T-cell reconstitution after alpha-beta-depleted transplantation in children. CDR1 is SGHRS and CDR2 is YFSETQ in the germline V gene. Between the trimmed V and J ends, which lost 1 base and 9 bases, there was a span of 16 bases. The CDR3 is made up of 14 amino acids. This clonotype came up many times. Construction of the TCRbeta library involved unique molecular identifiers. TCRdb recomputed calls from the PCR reads with MiXCR, one row per CDR3 protein. Of some 200,000 distinct CDR3 sequences listed, about 6.4% are singletons. V gene TRBV5-1 combines with J gene TRBJ1-1; D might be TRBD1 (6 bases). This clonotype originated in a human donor who donated a stem cell graft to a child with Wiskott-Aldrich syndrome. The sequencing here drew on PBMCs from the stem cell graft donor, taken from the stem cell graft. Here the CDR3 reads CASSLPDRQRQAFF. The DNA for the CDR3 is TGCGCCAGCAGCTTGCCCGACAGGCAGCGACAAGCTTTCTTT.